This T cell receptor beta chain was obtained from a study of cytomegalovirus exposure and HLA in healthy donors. Study findings and constraints: Overall, approximately 180 TCR beta chains were annotated as cytomegalovirus-associated.

CDR1 and CDR2 from the germline V gene are SNHLY and FYNNEI. This CDR3 has 14 residues. The V gene lost 3 bases and the J gene lost 2 bases, with 11 bases spanning the gap. Comment on this clone: The antigen is unknown.

PCR primers comprised 60 Vbeta and 13 Jbeta primers. This table comes from immunoSEQ multiplex PCR, and its TCRdb copy is limited to in-frame clones, with some not included. The data contain about 200,000 clones, 75% to 90% of them singletons. The chain has TRBV2 and TRBJ2-7; D remains unclear. Specimen: PBMCs. The clonotype originates from a woman aged 50 to 60 in good health and CMV-seropositive. In DNA form, the CDR3 reads TGTGCCAGCAGTGATGCCAGGAAAACCTACGAGCAGTACTTC. This sequence encodes CASSDARKTYEQYF.